The rows below give T cell receptor beta chains drawn from one sample of a study of CD8 T cells in ankylosing spondylitis. Each CDR3 protein is one row after TCRdb ran MiXCR on the 5' RACE reads. Among 150,000 to 200,000 distinct CDR3 sequences listed, about a sixth were seen once. Sequencing used blood, either unsorted or a sorted T cell fraction (not recorded which). These receptors originate from a male donor with ankylosing spondylitis or in good health (not recorded which). Both conserved end residues are part of each CDR3. The D gene is left open where the match is weak. Some rows mark clone size as missing; the rest say once, few, many or name a class of expanded clone.

j_call clone_size d_call v_call cdr3_length cdr3_nt cdr3_aa
TRBJ2-2 many - TRBV20-1 13 TGCAGTGCTAGCCAGGGGAGGGCCGGGGAGCTGTTTTTT CSASQGRAGELFF
TRBJ2-5 - - TRBV4-1 14 TGCGCCAGCAGCCAACCGGACGGAAAAGAGACCCAGTACTTC CASSQPDGKETQYF
TRBJ2-4 - TRBD1 TRBV5-4 16 TGTGCCAGCAGCCCCGATTGGGCTAGGGGGCGCGCCATTCGGTACTTC CASSPDWARGRAIRYF
TRBJ1-2 many - TRBV5-1 15 TGCGCCAGCAGCTTGGAGGGCGCGGGTAGCGGTGGCTACACCTTC CASSLEGAGSGGYTF
TRBJ1-2 - TRBD1 TRBV2 13 TGTGCCAGCAGTGACGTTCCAGGGGGCGGCTACACCTTC CASSDVPGGGYTF
TRBJ1-4 many - TRBV5-1 14 TGCGCCAGCAGCCTCGGCGGGGCGAATGAAAAACTGTTTTTT CASSLGGANEKLFF
TRBJ1-1 few - TRBV6-5 13 TGTGCCAGCAGTTACCGACGGTTAGATGAAGCTTTCTTT CASSYRRLDEAFF
TRBJ1-5 many - TRBV12-3/TRBV12-4 15 TGTGCCAGCAGTTTCACGGGAAACCTCAATCAGCCCCAGCATTTT CASSFTGNLNQPQHF
TRBJ2-5 many - TRBV20-1 15 TGCAGTGCTAGTTTTCGGGAGACGGTCCAAGAGACCCAGTACTTC CSASFRETVQETQYF
TRBJ2-7 many - TRBV12-3/TRBV12-4 12 TGTGCCAGCAGTTTAGTAGGGTCCGAGCAGTACTTC CASSLVGSEQYF
TRBJ2-7 many - TRBV20-1 14 TGCAGTGCTAGTCTCGCGGAATTAGCCTACGAGCAGTACTTC CSASLAELAYEQYF
TRBJ1-2 - - TRBV27 13 TGTGCCAGCAGTTTTGCAGATAACTATGGCTACACCTTC CASSFADNYGYTF
TRBJ1-6 - - TRBV7-9 13 TGTGCCAGCAGCCGGGACACAGGTTCACCCCTCCACTTT CASSRDTGSPLHF
TRBJ2-7 many - TRBV5-1 12 TGCGCCAGCAGTTTTCCCGACAGGGAGCAGTACTTC CASSFPDREQYF
TRBJ2-1 - TRBD2 TRBV10-3 15 TGTGCCATCAGTGATCGAAGCGGGATAGGGAATGAGCAGTTCTTC CAISDRSGIGNEQFF
TRBJ2-5 few - TRBV3-1 12 TGTGCCAGCAGCCATGACCAAGAGACCCAGTACTTC CASSHDQETQYF
TRBJ2-1 once TRBD2 TRBV2 14 TGTGCCAGCAGATCGGGACTAGCGGGAGATGAGCAGTTCTTC CASRSGLAGDEQFF
TRBJ2-7 few - TRBV4-2 14 TGTGCCAGCAGCCGCCCGACACTTCCTTACGAGCAGTACTTC CASSRPTLPYEQYF
TRBJ2-1 many - TRBV20-1 11 TGCAGTGCCACTTCGTCCAGTGAGCAGTTCTTC CSATSSSEQFF
TRBJ2-7 few TRBD2 TRBV11-2 13 TGTGCCAGCAGCTTGGGGACTAGAATCGAGCAGTACTTC CASSLGTRIEQYF
TRBJ2-3 many - TRBV20-1 11 TGCAGTGGCACCCGCACAGATACGCAGTATTTT CSGTRTDTQYF
TRBJ2-1 - TRBD2 TRBV9 15 TGTGCCAGCAGCCCAAGGGGACTAGTCTATTATGAGCAGTTCTTC CASSPRGLVYYEQFF
TRBJ2-3 few - TRBV7-8 14 TGTGCCAGCAGCTTAGAACGTAGCACAGATACGCAGTATTTT CASSLERSTDTQYF
TRBJ2-1 few - TRBV5-1 14 TGCGCCAGCAGGCCCCCTTGGATTCGGGATGAGCAGTTCTTC CASRPPWIRDEQFF
TRBJ1-2 - - TRBV15 15 TGTGCCACCAGCAGAGGGGGTGGGAGCCCCTATGGCTACACCTTC CATSRGGGSPYGYTF
TRBJ2-5 few - TRBV29-1 15 TGCAGCGTTGAGTACTCACTGAGGGCCCAAGAGACCCAGTACTTC CSVEYSLRAQETQYF
TRBJ2-7 - TRBD2 TRBV6-5 17 TGTGCCAGCAGTTACTCATTCGGGGGGACCTACTTTTACGAGCAGTACTTC CASSYSFGGTYFYEQYF
TRBJ2-1 - - TRBV12-3/TRBV12-4 16 TGTGCCAGCAGTCCGAGGGGCGCGGGTCTGGCGAATGAGCAGTTCTTC CASSPRGAGLANEQFF
TRBJ2-5 many - TRBV24-1 17 TGTGCCACCAGTGATTTGAAGGGGACACCGTACCAAGAGACCCAGTACTTC CATSDLKGTPYQETQYF
TRBJ2-5 - TRBD1 TRBV10-3 17 TGTGCCATCAGTGAGAAGGGGCCGGGACAGGGTGGAGAGACCCAGTACTTC CAISEKGPGQGGETQYF
TRBJ1-6 few - TRBV6-1 15 TGTGCCAGCAGTGCAAGGGGGGCGGGCAATTCACCCCTCCACTTT CASSARGAGNSPLHF
TRBJ2-4 few TRBD1 TRBV29-1 16 TGCAGCGTCCAGACTCCGACAGGGAAGTCCAAAAACATTCAGTACTTC CSVQTPTGKSKNIQYF
TRBJ1-3 many TRBD1 TRBV5-1 17 TGCGCCAGCAGCTCGTCGGACAGGGGAAGTGGGAGAAACACCATATATTTT CASSSSDRGSGRNTIYF
TRBJ1-1 many - TRBV15 16 TGTGCCACCAGCACCAACCTCCGGGCGACGAACACTGAAGCTTTCTTT CATSTNLRATNTEAFF
TRBJ2-3 many - TRBV5-8 15 TGTGCCAGCAGCTTGATCCGGAATCGGCCAGATACGCAGTATTTT CASSLIRNRPDTQYF
TRBJ1-3 few - TRBV19 14 TGTGCCAGCACCCGACGGATTAATGGAAACACCATATATTTT CASTRRINGNTIYF
TRBJ1-2 few TRBD1 TRBV11-2 15 TGTGCCAGCACGATCTCGTCAAACAGGGGGGATGGCTACACCTTC CASTISSNRGDGYTF
TRBJ2-2 - - TRBV7-9 15 TGTGCCAGCAGCTTAGATCTAGCCCTCACCGGGGAGCTGTTTTTT CASSLDLALTGELFF